Each of the 8 T cell receptor beta chains below was sequenced from the same sample in a study of coeliac disease (dated by TCRdb to the early 2020s). Library prep was done by the immunoSEQ multiplex PCR assay. TCRdb retrieved this table from immuneACCESS and kept in-frame rearrangements only. Not all clones are present; in checked studies, unresolved V genes account for under half, and no reason is known for the remainder. This sample has 6,000 or so clones in its table, and around 68% of those were observed once. 9.2% of the sample is held by the ten biggest clonotypes. Sequencing input: lymphocytes from the gut lamina propria. The cell subset or site label for this specimen denotes: lamina propria cell (LPC) fraction of small intestinal biopsy. These receptors originate from a man between 65 and 85 years old with active celiac disease.

This chain joins TRBV10-2 and TRBJ1-2; D perhaps matches TRBD1 (6 bases). Germline CDR1 reads WSHSY; CDR2 reads SAAADI. CDR3 length: 13 amino acids. V lost 7 bases and J 0 bases, leaving 9 bases between the germline ends. Here the CDR3 DNA reads TGCGCCAGCAAAGGGGGAGCTAACTATGGCTACACCTTC. Its translation is CASKGGANYGYTF.

V is TRBV30 and J is TRBJ1-2, with D unresolved. Germline-derived CDR1 and CDR2 are GTSNPN and SVGIG (reference sequence). This CDR3 spans 12 amino acids. V was trimmed by 4 bases and J by 8 bases, leaving 14 bases between them. The DNA for the CDR3 is TGTGCCTGGATGGGAGGGCAGGACGGCTACACCTTC. It is translated as CAWMGGQDGYTF.

This sequence joins TRBV11-2 and TRBJ2-2, with a weak D call TRBD2 (5 bases). The CDR3 is 13 residues long. Germline V lookup: CDR1 SGHAT, CDR2 FQNNGV. Trimming took 3 bases from V and 4 from J, leaving 6 bases between them. CDR3 amino acids: CASSLGVTGELFF. The CDR3 bases are TGTGCCAGCAGCTTGGGAGTCACCGGGGAGCTGTTTTTT.

The chain is built from TRBV5-5 and TRBJ2-2; D is possibly TRBD1 (6 bases). V lost 3 bases and J 3 bases, leaving 9 bases between the germline ends. Looked up from germline, CDR1 is SGHKS and CDR2 is YYEKEE (reference sequence). The CDR3 is 14 amino acids. The CDR3 DNA sequence: TGTGCCAGCAGCTGGGGGCACTACACCGGGGAGCTGTTTTTT. It translates to CASSWGHYTGELFF.

The gene calls are TRBV7-8 and TRBJ2-1, with 7 bases that match TRBD2. Per germline, CDR1 SGHVS and CDR2 FQNEAQ. Unmatched junction bases numbered 9, after V lost 2 bases and J lost 5 bases. The CDR3 has 16 amino acids. The CDR3 coding sequence is TGTGCCAGCAGCTTAAGGTGGCTAGCGGATAACAATGAGCAGTTCTTC. Protein product: CASSLRWLADNNEQFF.

This clone occurred a few times. The V call is TRBV29-1, the J call TRBJ1-5; 9 bases line up with TRBD1. With 6 bases clipped from V and 1 base from J, the junction kept 7 bases outside the gene matches. This CDR3 comprises 15 residues. Germline-derived CDR1 and CDR2 are SQVTM and ANQGSEA. The CDR3 is CSVRSGTGSNQPQHF. DNA of the CDR3: TGCAGCGTGAGATCCGGGACAGGGAGCAATCAGCCCCAGCATTTT.

This clone occurred a few times. V gene TRBV10-3 combines with J gene TRBJ2-5, with 7 positions matching TRBD2. Germline lookup yields CDR1 ENHRY and CDR2 SYGVKD. Germline trimming cut 6 bases from V and 3 bases from J; bases unmatched to any gene: 13. There are 16 residues in the CDR3. The CDR3 is CAISLPPGGTKETQYF. CDR3 in DNA: TGTGCCATCAGCCTCCCTCCCGGGGGGACGAAAGAGACCCAGTACTTC.

The V call is TRBV18, the J call TRBJ2-5; D possibly corresponds to TRBD2 (5 bases). The CDR3 contains 15 residues. With 2 bases removed from V and 4 bases from J, the gap between germline ends came to 14 bases. Germline lookup yields CDR1 KGHSH and CDR2 LQKENI. The CDR3 region is CASSPFEDSTETQYF. CDR3 in DNA: TGTGCCAGCTCACCATTCGAGGACTCCACAGAGACCCAGTACTTC.